This T cell receptor (beta chain) was sequenced in a study of cytomegalovirus exposure and HLA in healthy donors. The study, taken as a whole, reports: Associated with HLA alleles at 0.05 false discovery rate in a later analysis were some 18,000 TCR beta sequences.

Germline CDR1 SGHRS, CDR2 YFSETQ. With V trimmed by 4 bases and J by 5 bases, 6 bases remained unmatched. CDR3 size: 14 residues. Primers included in the PCR were 60 Vbeta and 13 Jbeta primers. TCRdb's table, derived via immunoSEQ multiplex PCR, lists solely in-frame clones and lacks some. The table shows 75,000 to 90,000 clones, with 63% occurring only once. Turning to this clone: Its cognate antigen is unknown.

Material: PBMCs. The gene calls are TRBV5-1 and TRBJ2-3, with 8 bases fitting TRBD2. The sequence was collected from a woman between 40 and 50 years old in good health and CMV-seropositive. CDR3 coding DNA: TGCGCCAGCAGCCCAGCGGGAGCATTAGATACGCAGTATTTT. As protein: CASSPAGALDTQYF.